A single sample gave rise to the 11 T cell receptor beta chains below, sequenced in a study of CD8+ T cells in alopecia areata. As for treatment: oral pan-JAK inhibitor, 5-10 mg twice daily. RNA extraction was followed by reverse transcription into cDNA, which acted as the sequencing template. Libraries were prepared by immunoSEQ multiplex PCR; TCRdb keeps only in-frame clonotypes and omits some of them. The sample has approximately 180,000 clones, roughly 53% seen once. The sample in question was CD8+ T cells sorted from blood, obtained at week 24, from a patient treated with tofacitinib. All receptors come from a human donor with alopecia areata.

This chain joins TRBV5-1 and TRBJ1-6; D uncertain. Germline CDR1 is SGHRS and CDR2 is YFSETQ. The CDR3 loop spans 9 amino acids. The V and J ends lost 3 bases and 17 bases respectively, with 6 bases between them. In DNA form, the CDR3 reads TGCGCCAGCAGCTCGTTATTCCACTTT. Its translation: CASSSLFHF.

The chain is built from TRBV10-3 and TRBJ2-2; 11 positions match TRBD2. This CDR3 region has 12 residues. V shed 10 bases and J 11 bases; nucleotides not matched to a gene: 6. CDR1 is ENHRY, CDR2 SYGVKD, per germline. In DNA form, the CDR3 reads TGTGCCACGACTAGCGGGAACCCTGAGCTGTTTTTT. Protein product: CATTSGNPELFF.

This clone was detected a few times. This rearrangement joins TRBV30 to TRBJ1-1; D remains unclear. CDR3 length: 13 amino acids. Germline V gene sequence: CDR1 GTSNPN, CDR2 SVGIG (reference sequence). Trimming took off 0 bases at V and 4 bases at J, with 9 bases between the two ends. CDR3 in amino acids: CAWSVPQSTEAFF. The CDR3 coding sequence is TGTGCCTGGAGTGTACCCCAGAGCACTGAAGCTTTCTTT. Combining the CDR3 with reference TRBV30 and TRBJ1-1 gives the whole variable domain SQTIHQWPATLVQPVGSPLSLECTVEGTSNPNLYWYRQAAGRGLQLLFYSVGIGQISSEVPQNLSASRPQDRQFILSSKKLLLSDSGFYLCAWSVPQSTEAFFGQGTRLTVV.

The gene calls are TRBV7-2 and TRBJ1-2; 8 nucleotides match TRBD1. There are 12 residues in the CDR3. The junction had 1 base not matched to a gene; V was cut back by 3 bases and J by 7 bases. The germline gives CDR1 SGHTA, CDR2 FQGNSA. This CDR3 reads CASSLGTGGYTF. The CDR3 DNA reads as TGTGCCAGCAGCTTGGGGACAGGTGGCTACACCTTC.

The V gene is TRBV15, the J gene TRBJ2-3; 7 positions agree with TRBD1. J gave up 3 bases and V 1 base, and 4 bases lay outside the gene matches. The CDR3 has 15 amino acids. Germline V gene sequence: CDR1 LNHNV, CDR2 YYDKDF (reference sequence). Here the CDR3 reads CATSRGTGTTDTQYF. CDR3 bases: TGTGCCACCAGCAGAGGGACAGGAACTACAGATACGCAGTATTTT.

A few counts support this clone. The chain carries TRBV10-2 and TRBJ1-5; D is ambiguous. Germline-derived CDR1 and CDR2 are WSHSY and SAAADI. V shed 0 bases and J shed 7 bases, with 4 bases lying between them. CDR3 length equals 12 residues. The CDR3 spells CASSESGQPQHF. Written as DNA, the CDR3 is TGCGCCAGCAGTGAGTCGGGACAGCCCCAGCATTTT.

The chain uses TRBV30 and TRBJ2-7; possibly TRBD1 for D (6 bases). The V end lost 2 bases, the J end lost 5 bases, and 13 bases lay between the germline ends. The germline gives CDR1 GTSNPN, CDR2 SVGIG (reference sequence). The CDR3 is 13 residues long. The CDR3 sequence: CAWSPGHRNEQYF. CDR3 DNA sequence: TGTGCCTGGAGTCCGGGACACAGGAACGAGCAGTACTTC.

This clone turned up a few times. Here the CDR3 DNA reads TGTGCCAGCAGTGAAGTAGGGGGCGGAGGGCGTCATTATGGCTACACCTTC. Amino acid sequence: CASSEVGGGGRHYGYTF. This chain joins TRBV6-1 and TRBJ1-2; 7 bases line up with TRBD1. The CDR3 has 17 amino acids. V shed 1 base and J 5 bases; nucleotides not matched to a gene: 13. Germline V gene data show CDR1 as MNHNS and CDR2 as SASEGT.

The rearrangement uses TRBV7-2 and TRBJ1-2; possible D gene TRBD1, 6 bases. The CDR3 runs to 14 residues. Germline lookup yields CDR1 SGHTA and CDR2 FQGNSA. V was trimmed by 4 bases and J by 8 bases, leaving 17 bases between them. CDR3 bases: TGTGCCAGCAGCTCAGTTGGGGGGCGGAGAGGCTACACCTTC. It encodes CASSSVGGRRGYTF.

This chain links TRBV27 with TRBJ1-6, with D maybe TRBD1 (5 bases). Trimming cost V 7 bases and J 9 bases, with 10 bases left between them. The CDR3 is 12 residues long. Germline V CDR1 and CDR2: MNHEY, SMNVEV (reference sequence). The CDR3 here is CASKIGGSPLHF. The CDR3 bases are TGTGCCAGCAAAATTGGGGGTTCACCCCTCCACTTT.

This chain joins TRBV15 and TRBJ2-7, with D possibly being TRBD1 or TRBD2 (5 bases each). Trimming took off 3 bases at V and 4 bases at J, with 28 bases between the two ends. The CDR3 extends over 19 amino acids. Germline CDR1 reads LNHNV; CDR2 reads YYDKDF (reference sequence). In DNA form, the CDR3 reads TGTGCCACCAGCAGCGACTTAACTGCTGACCGGGACGGGACGTACGAGCAGTACTTC. Encoded protein: CATSSDLTADRDGTYEQYF.